This T cell receptor beta chain came from a study of blood T cell repertoires in COVID-19. Study-wide background: The origin of the acute and convalescent COVID-19 samples was the United States, Italy and Spain. Sources were T cells, B-cell-depleted T cells, or PBMCs; the material itself was cDNA or gDNA.

The trim removed 6 bases at V and 8 bases at J, leaving 8 bases unmatched. The CDR3 contains 14 residues. Germline loops: CDR1 SEHNR, CDR2 FQNEAQ (reference sequence). In the study's own analysis: Reference gene primer amplification gave nucleated cell count estimates. Sequenced by immunoSEQ multiplex PCR; TCRdb stores in-frame clones only, minus some. D and trimming come from the DNA, and the V and J calls and clone size come from that table. The table records tens of thousands of clones, 70% to 90% of them present only once. The sequence came from a man between 50 and 59 years old with active COVID-19. The specimen sequenced was peripheral blood. J is TRBJ2-4 and V is TRBV7-9; TRBD1 matches 9 bases. The CDR3 here is CASRPQGALDIQYF. For the CDR3, the DNA is TGTGCCAGCAGACCACAGGGGGCGTTGGACATTCAGTACTTC.